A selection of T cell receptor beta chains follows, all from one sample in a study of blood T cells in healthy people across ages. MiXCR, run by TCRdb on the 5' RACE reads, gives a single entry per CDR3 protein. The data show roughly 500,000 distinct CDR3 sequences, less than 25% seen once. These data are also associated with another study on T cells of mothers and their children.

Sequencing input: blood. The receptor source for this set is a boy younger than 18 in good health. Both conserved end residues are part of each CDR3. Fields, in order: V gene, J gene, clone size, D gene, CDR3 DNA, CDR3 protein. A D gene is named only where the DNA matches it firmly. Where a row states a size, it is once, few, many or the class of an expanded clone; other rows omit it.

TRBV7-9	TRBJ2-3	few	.	TGTGCCAGCAGCTCCACAACATTGGCCCCCACAGATACGCAGTATTTT	CASSSTTLAPTDTQYF
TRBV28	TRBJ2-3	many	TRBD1	TGTGCCAGCAGTTGTTTTTGGGACAGGGGGCTTACATGCACAGATACGCAGTATTTT	CASSCFWDRGLTCTDTQYF
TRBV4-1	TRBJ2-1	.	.	TGCGCCAGCAGCCAACAATTAAACGGGGAGGGGGACTACAATGAGCAGTTCTTC	CASSQQLNGEGDYNEQFF
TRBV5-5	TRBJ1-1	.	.	TGTGCCAGCAGCTTGGTAGCAAATGAAGCTTTCTTT	CASSLVANEAFF
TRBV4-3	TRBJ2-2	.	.	TGCGCCAGCAGCCAAGATGGAACCGGGGAGCTGTTTTTT	CASSQDGTGELFF
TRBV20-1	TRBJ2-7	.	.	TGCAGTGCTAGTTTCTACGAGCAGTACTTC	CSASFYEQYF
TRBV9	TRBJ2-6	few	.	TGTGCCAGCAGCGAGGGGGGTTCCCCTGGGGCCAACGTCCTGACTTTC	CASSEGGSPGANVLTF
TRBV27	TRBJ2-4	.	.	TGTGCCAGCAGCCCGTTTCAGGGAGCCAAAAACATTCAGTACTTC	CASSPFQGAKNIQYF
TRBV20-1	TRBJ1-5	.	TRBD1	TGCAGTGCTGAAACTGCGCAGGGGGGTTTCGATCAGCCCCAGCATTTT	CSAETAQGGFDQPQHF
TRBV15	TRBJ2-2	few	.	TGTGCCACCAGCAGAGATCCGGGGCCGTCGGGCGGGGAGCTGTTTTTT	CATSRDPGPSGGELFF
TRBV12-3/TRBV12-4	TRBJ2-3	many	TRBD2	TGTGCCAGCAGTTTAGAACCTCTAGCGGGAGGATCAGATACGCAGTATTTT	CASSLEPLAGGSDTQYF
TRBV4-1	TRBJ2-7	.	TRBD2	TGCGCCAGCAGTGCAAGACTAGCCGAAGAGCAGTACTTC	CASSARLAEEQYF
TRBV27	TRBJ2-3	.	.	TGTGCCAGCAGTCAATTCATGGGGGCCGTGGATACGCAGTATTTT	CASSQFMGAVDTQYF
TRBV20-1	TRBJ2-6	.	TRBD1	TGCAGTGCACCGACAGGGGTTTGGGCCAACGTCCTGACTTTC	CSAPTGVWANVLTF
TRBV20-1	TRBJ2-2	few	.	TGCAGTGCTAGACCCTACGGAGGGGAAACCGGGGAGCTGTTTTTT	CSARPYGGETGELFF
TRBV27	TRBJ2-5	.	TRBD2	TGTGCCAGCAGTCCACTGGCGGGAGGAAGAGAGACCCAGTACTTC	CASSPLAGGRETQYF
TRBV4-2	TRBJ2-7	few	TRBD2	TGTGCCAGCAGCCAATCTCTAGAGCGGGAGGTCTACTACGAGCAGTACTTC	CASSQSLEREVYYEQYF
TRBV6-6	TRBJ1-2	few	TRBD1	TGTGCCAGCGACAGGGAAGGGGGCTATGGCTACACCTTC	CASDREGGYGYTF
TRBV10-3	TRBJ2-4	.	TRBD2	TGTGCCATCAGTGCTCGAGCGGGGTTAGCCAAAAACATTCAGTACTTC	CAISARAGLAKNIQYF
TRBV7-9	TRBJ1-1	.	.	TGTGCCAGCAGGCATACGGACAGCTACACTGAAGCTTTCTTT	CASRHTDSYTEAFF
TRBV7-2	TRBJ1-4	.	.	TGTGCCAGCAGCTTAGTCCGGGGTACTGAAAAACTGTTTTTT	CASSLVRGTEKLFF
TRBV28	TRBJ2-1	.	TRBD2	TGTGCCAGCAGTTTTCGGGGGGGACCCTACAATGAGCAGTTCTTC	CASSFRGGPYNEQFF
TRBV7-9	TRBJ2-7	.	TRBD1	TGTGCCAGCAGCCCATATACAGGGGGACTCCAGGAGCAGTACTTC	CASSPYTGGLQEQYF
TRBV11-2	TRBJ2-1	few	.	TGTGCCAGCAGCACTCGATCAGGTAGCTCCTACAATGAGCAGTTCTTC	CASSTRSGSSYNEQFF
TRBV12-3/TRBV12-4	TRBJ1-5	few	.	TGTGCCAGCAGTTCCCAGGGAAATCAGCCCCAGCATTTT	CASSSQGNQPQHF
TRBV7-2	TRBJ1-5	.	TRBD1	TGTGCCAGCAGCTCCCAAACGGACAGGGGGTGGGGGAATCAGCCCCAGCATTTT	CASSSQTDRGWGNQPQHF
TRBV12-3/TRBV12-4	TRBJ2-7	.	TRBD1	TGTGCCAGCAGCCCCCGGGACAGGTCCTACGAGCAGTACTTC	CASSPRDRSYEQYF